This T cell receptor beta chain was observed in a study of blood T cells in healthy people across ages. Trimming stripped 0 bases from V and 5 bases from J, with 4 bases between. Germline V gene sequence: CDR1 SQVTM, CDR2 ANQGSEA. This CDR3 region has 11 residues. In this sample, this clonotype turned up a few times. Its antigen remains unidentified. Study findings and constraints: Roughly linear age-related decline in beta diversity appeared, significant by age roughly 40.

The authors ran a second PCR of 7 to 11 cycles using a sample-barcoded 5' primer and a J-beta primer mix. Each CDR3 protein is one row after TCRdb ran MiXCR on the 5' RACE reads. This repertoire shows roughly 800,000 distinct CDR3 sequences, around 36% found once; its top ten account for 10% to 15%. The sequence came from a man in his late teens or twenties in good health. This chain joins TRBV29-1 and TRBJ1-1; D remains unclear. Sequences were obtained from blood. The CDR3 region has the DNA TGCAGCGTTGAAGATAATACTGAAGCTTTCTTT. This encodes CSVEDNTEAFF.